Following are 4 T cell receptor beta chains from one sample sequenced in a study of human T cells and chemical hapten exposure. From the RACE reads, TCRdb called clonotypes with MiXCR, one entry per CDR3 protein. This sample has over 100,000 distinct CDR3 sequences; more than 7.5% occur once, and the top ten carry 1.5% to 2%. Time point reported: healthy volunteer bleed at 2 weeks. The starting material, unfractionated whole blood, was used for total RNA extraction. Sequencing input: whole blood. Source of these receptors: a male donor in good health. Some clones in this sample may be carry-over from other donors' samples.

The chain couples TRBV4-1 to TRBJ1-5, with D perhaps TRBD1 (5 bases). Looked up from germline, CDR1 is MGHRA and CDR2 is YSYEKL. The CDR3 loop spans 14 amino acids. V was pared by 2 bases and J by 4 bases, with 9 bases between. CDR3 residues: CASSQPGRNQPQHF. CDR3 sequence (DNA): TGCGCCAGCAGCCAACCGGGACGGAATCAGCCCCAGCATTTT.

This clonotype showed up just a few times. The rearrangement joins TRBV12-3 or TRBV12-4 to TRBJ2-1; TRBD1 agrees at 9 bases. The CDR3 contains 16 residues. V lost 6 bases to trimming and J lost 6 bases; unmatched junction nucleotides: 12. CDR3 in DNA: TGTGCCAGCAGGGGACTCCGGGACAGGGTGAGCAATGAGCAGTTCTTC. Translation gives CASRGLRDRVSNEQFF.

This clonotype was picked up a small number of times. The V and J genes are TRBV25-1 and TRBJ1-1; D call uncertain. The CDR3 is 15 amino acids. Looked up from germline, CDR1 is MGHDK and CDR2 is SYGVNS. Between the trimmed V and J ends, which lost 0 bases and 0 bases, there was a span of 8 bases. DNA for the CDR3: TGTGCCAGCAGTGAATACGGCAGAATGAACACTGAAGCTTTCTTT. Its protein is CASSEYGRMNTEAFF.

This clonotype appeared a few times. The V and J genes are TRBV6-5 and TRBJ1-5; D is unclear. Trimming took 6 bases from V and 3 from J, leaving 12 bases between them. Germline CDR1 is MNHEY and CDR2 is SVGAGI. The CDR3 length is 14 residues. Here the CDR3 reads CASSPKQVNQPQHF. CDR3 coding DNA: TGTGCCAGCAGCCCTAAGCAAGTCAATCAGCCCCAGCATTTT.